Here is one T cell receptor (beta chain) with its context. Its antigen is undetermined. Trimming at V came to 5 bases and at J to 5 bases, leaving 3 bases not matched to a gene. Germline assignment: CDR1 MDHEN and CDR2 SYDVKM. The CDR3 covers 14 residues. The sample belongs to a study of cytomegalovirus exposure and HLA in healthy donors. Study background: In a previous analysis, approximately 110 million unique TCR beta sequences were found from 150 million to 200 million T cells. Unique TCRs from HLA-typed donors, 65 million to 85 million of them, were held in an early data release. Study outcomes and limitations: Some TCR beta chains (roughly 150 of them) were listed as cytomegalovirus-associated. Likely technical artifact: a cluster of highly shared sequence variants.

A multiplex PCR was run with 60 Vbeta primers and 13 Jbeta primers. Using immunoSEQ multiplex PCR, the repertoire was profiled, and TCRdb retains in-frame clones only, with some absent. The table records about 140,000 clones, 80% to 90% of them present only once. The clonotype comes from a woman in her thirties or forties in good health and CMV-seropositive. This chain links TRBV28 with TRBJ2-3; 11 positions match TRBD2. The sample consisted of PBMCs. The CDR3 spells CASSRGLAVDTQYF. DNA for the CDR3: TGTGCCAGCAGTCGGGGACTAGCGGTAGATACGCAGTATTTT.